A single sample gave rise to the 17 T cell receptor beta chains below, sequenced in a study of T cells in Graves' hyperthyroidism and ophthalmopathy. RNA transcripts were the template for amplifying TCR beta CDR3 regions. Primed by the HTBI set, a first-round RT-PCR was run on the TCR CDR3. One entry per CDR3 protein results from TCRdb running MiXCR on the multiplex PCR reads. The top ten clones hold around 13% of a sample with around 600,000 distinct CDR3 sequences, about 14% of them seen once. Material: blood. These receptors were taken from a woman between 45 and 60 years old with Graves' ophthalmopathy.

This clonotype occurred many times. The CDR3 coding sequence is TGTGCCAGCAGCTTAGTGGCTAGCGACAACACCGGGGAGCTGTTTTTT. It yields the protein CASSLVASDNTGELFF. This chain links TRBV7-2 with TRBJ2-2, with D possibly being TRBD2 (6 bases). Germline lookup yields CDR1 SGHTA and CDR2 FQGNSA. The CDR3 has 16 residues. Trimming took off 1 base at V and 2 bases at J, with 11 bases between the two ends.

This clonotype was observed at least ten times. V is TRBV7-9 and J is TRBJ2-5, with D perhaps matching TRBD1 (7 bases). The CDR3 is made up of 17 amino acids. Trimming cost V 4 bases and J 1 base, with 19 bases left between them. Germline CDR1 SEHNR, CDR2 FQNEAQ (reference sequence). This chain's CDR3 is CASSSPPRRGPQETQYF. The CDR3, as DNA: TGTGCCAGCAGCTCACCCCCGAGGAGGGGGCCCCAAGAGACCCAGTACTTC. The variable domain in full, with the rest retrieved from reference TRBV7-9 and TRBJ2-5, is DTGVSQNPRHKITKRGQNVTFRCDPISEHNRLYWYRQTLGQGPEFLTYFQNEAQLEKSRLLSDRFSAERPKGSFSTLEIQRTEQGDSAMYLCASSSPPRRGPQETQYFGPGTRLLVL.

This clonotype occurred many times. V and J are TRBV3-1 and TRBJ2-1, with 12 bases matching TRBD2. There are 16 residues in the CDR3. Germline CDR1 and CDR2: LGHDT and YNNKEL (reference sequence). J was trimmed by 6 bases and V by 4 bases; bases with no gene match: 7. The CDR3 protein is CASSPTSGSLVNEQFF. DNA of the CDR3: TGTGCCAGCAGCCCGACTAGCGGGAGTTTAGTCAATGAGCAGTTCTTC.

This clonotype was seen only a few times. The chain combines TRBV27 with TRBJ2-7; tentative D call: TRBD1 (7 bases). CDR3 length equals 17 residues. Trimming shortened V by 3 bases and J by 4 bases, and 22 bases separated the two germline ends. Germline V gene sequence: CDR1 MNHEY, CDR2 SMNVEV (reference sequence). The CDR3 bases are TGTGCCAGCAGTTTCCTCCTCAGGGGGAGCGGGTTGTACGAGCAGTACTTC. This gives the protein CASSFLLRGSGLYEQYF.

This clonotype came up many times. The genes are TRBV3-1 and TRBJ2-1, with D perhaps TRBD2 (6 bases). Germline assignment: CDR1 LGHDT and CDR2 YNNKEL (reference sequence). The CDR3 is 13 amino acids. Between the trimmed V and J ends, which lost 4 bases and 9 bases, there was a span of 13 bases. CDR3 nucleotides: TGTGCCAGCAGCCTCAGACTAGTTTTTGAGCAGTTCTTC. Encoded protein: CASSLRLVFEQFF.

This clonotype came up a few times. V is TRBV14 and J is TRBJ2-7; D is possibly TRBD2 (6 bases). V lost 5 bases to trimming and J lost 3 bases, with 23 bases between them. In germline, CDR1 is SGHDN, CDR2 FVKESK. The CDR3 loop spans 17 amino acids. CDR3 sequence reads: CASSKAITGTPRYEQYF. The CDR3, as DNA: TGTGCCAGCAGCAAAGCTATTACCGGGACTCCACGCTACGAGCAGTACTTC. The variable domain in full, completed from reference TRBV14 and TRBJ2-7, reads EAGVTQFPSHSVIEKGQTVTLRCDPISGHDNLYWYRRVMGKEIKFLLHFVKESKQDESGMPNNRFLAERTGGTYSTLKVQPAELEDSGVYFCASSKAITGTPRYEQYFGPGTRLTVT.

This clonotype has just a few counts. The chain is built from TRBV29-1 and TRBJ2-1; the match to TRBD2 covers 11 bases. The CDR3 spans 20 residues. Germline-derived CDR1 and CDR2 are SQVTM and ANQGSEA. J lost 0 bases, V lost 2 bases, and 15 bases had no gene match. The CDR3: CSVEPKRLAGKTSSYNEQFF. The CDR3 DNA is TGCAGCGTTGAACCGAAAAGACTAGCGGGAAAAACAAGCTCCTACAATGAGCAGTTCTTC.

This clonotype was picked up many times. The chain couples TRBV9 to TRBJ2-1; D perhaps matches TRBD1 (6 bases). The CDR3 spans 14 residues. Trimming took 1 base from V and 7 from J, leaving 12 bases between them. Germline assignment: CDR1 SGDLS and CDR2 YYNGEE. The CDR3 DNA is TGTGCCAGCAGCGTAATTCAGGGGTCGAATGAGCAGTTCTTC. Translating gives CASSVIQGSNEQFF.

Ten or more counts support this clonotype. The chain joins TRBV27 to TRBJ2-2, with 7 bases that match TRBD1. CDR3 length: 17 residues. The germline gives CDR1 MNHEY, CDR2 SMNVEV (reference sequence). With 5 bases clipped from V and 5 bases from J, the junction kept 14 bases outside the gene matches. The DNA of the CDR3 is TGTGCCAGCAGTCCAGACAGGGATATCGTTCTGACCGGGGAGCTGTTTTTT. Amino acids: CASSPDRDIVLTGELFF.

This clonotype was detected many times. The chain carries TRBV3-1 and TRBJ2-3; 13 bases are a match to TRBD2. The junction had 7 bases not matched to a gene; V was cut back by 0 bases and J by 4 bases. Germline V gene data show CDR1 as LGHDT and CDR2 as YNNKEL (reference sequence). This CDR3 comprises 18 residues. The CDR3 sequence: CASSQDEGLAGFPDTQYF. The CDR3 DNA follows: TGTGCCAGCAGCCAAGATGAGGGACTAGCGGGATTTCCAGATACGCAGTATTTT.

This clonotype turned up a few times. The chain is built from TRBV4-3 and TRBJ1-4, with TRBD1 as a possible D gene (5 bases). V was trimmed by 0 bases and J by 7 bases, leaving 12 bases between them. The V gene's germline CDR1 is LGHNA and CDR2 YSLEER. The CDR3 consists of 15 residues. The CDR3 DNA is TGCGCCAGCAGCCAAGATCAGGGTGGTAGTGAAAAACTGTTTTTT. This encodes CASSQDQGGSEKLFF.

This clonotype was counted between two and nine times. V gene TRBV6-1 combines with J gene TRBJ2-1, with D possibly being TRBD2 (6 bases). CDR1 is MNHNS and CDR2 is SASEGT in the germline V gene. V was shortened by 2 bases and J by 10 bases, with 15 bases between the two germline ends. The CDR3 runs to 14 residues. CDR3 DNA sequence: TGTGCCAGCAGTGAAAGAAGGGCGGGACGGGAGCAGTTCTTC. It codes for CASSERRAGREQFF.

This clonotype came up a few times. CDR3 coding DNA: TGTGCCAGCAGTTTGTACACCGGGACTCACTACGAGCAGTACTTC. This translates into CASSLYTGTHYEQYF. V usage is TRBV6-1 and J usage is TRBJ2-7, with a tentative D call TRBD2 (6 bases). This CDR3 is built from 15 residues. Between the trimmed V and J ends, which lost 5 bases and 3 bases, there was a span of 17 bases. Germline CDR1 reads MNHNS; CDR2 reads SASEGT.

The chain joins TRBV19 to TRBJ2-7; 9 nucleotides match TRBD2. This CDR3 is 16 amino acids long. V trimming: 7 bases; J trimming: 5 bases; junction bases outside the gene matches: 15. From germline, CDR1 is LNHDA and CDR2 SQIVND (reference sequence). CDR3 sequence reads: CASTPSAGLAGHEQYF. For the CDR3, the DNA is TGTGCCAGTACTCCGTCGGCGGGCCTAGCGGGACACGAGCAGTACTTC.

This clonotype was seen ten or more times. V is TRBV29-1 and J is TRBJ2-7; D is uncertain. CDR1 SQVTM and CDR2 ANQGSEA come from the germline V gene. Trimming took off 4 bases at V and 2 bases at J, with 9 bases between the two ends. The CDR3 runs 12 residues. CDR3 in DNA: TGCAGCGTTGGTGCAGATACCTACGAGCAGTACTTC. It specifies CSVGADTYEQYF.

This clonotype was seen ten or more times. The rearrangement uses TRBV11-2 and TRBJ2-3; 7 bases map to TRBD2. CDR3 length: 17 residues. Germline CDR1 SGHAT, CDR2 FQNNGV. The V segment lost 1 base and the J segment 2 bases; nucleotides outside the gene matches: 9. DNA for the CDR3: TGTGCCAGCAGCTTAGGGGCCGGGACTACAGCCACAGATACGCAGTATTTT. This sequence encodes CASSLGAGTTATDTQYF.

This clonotype came up a few times. The chain carries TRBV18 and TRBJ2-4; TRBD2 aligns across 8 bases. The trim removed 6 bases at V and 5 bases at J, leaving 9 bases unmatched. This CDR3 spans 15 amino acids. The germline gives CDR1 KGHSH, CDR2 LQKENI. The CDR3 nucleotides are TGTGCCAGCTCTCGTGCTGTGACTAGCGAAAACATTCAGTACTTC. Encoded protein: CASSRAVTSENIQYF.